The next 27 T cell receptor beta chains were all read from a single sample in a study of beta chain features in type 1 diabetes. Every bit of the isolated RNA underwent reverse transcription, so sequencing read expressed TCRB transcripts. TCRdb keeps only in-frame clones here, not all; method: immunoSEQ multiplex PCR. The sample lists roughly 330,000 clones, 11% occurring once. The sequenced material came from naive CD4+ T cells from blood. The receptors come from a woman in her 30s in good health.

This clone was observed a handful of times. The V and J genes are TRBV4-2 and TRBJ2-1; the match to TRBD1 covers 8 bases. V lost 2 bases, J lost 5 bases, and 5 bases stayed unmatched. Germline CDR1 LGHNA, CDR2 YNFKEQ. The CDR3 length is 15 residues. CDR3 residues: CASSQPRTGNNEQFF. The CDR3 DNA sequence: TGTGCCAGCAGCCAACCGCGGACAGGGAACAATGAGCAGTTCTTC.

This clone came up a few times. CDR3 nucleotide sequence: TGTGCCAGCAGCTTACGAGGACTACGTAGACACGAGCAGTACTTC. Amino acid sequence: CASSLRGLRRHEQYF. The gene calls are TRBV7-2 and TRBJ2-7, with D possibly matching TRBD2 (6 bases). CDR1 SGHTA and CDR2 FQGNSA come from the germline V gene. Deletions cut 2 bases from V and 5 bases from J, with 16 bases between. The CDR3 loop spans 15 amino acids. Filled out from reference TRBV7-2 and TRBJ2-7, the complete variable domain reads GAGVSQSPSNKVTEKGKDVELRCDPISGHTALYWYRQSLGQGLEFLIYFQGNSAPDKSGLPSDRFSAERTGGSVSTLTIQRTQQEDSAVYLCASSLRGLRRHEQYFGPGTRLTVT.

The chain uses TRBV15 and TRBJ1-5; D is perhaps TRBD1 (6 bases). The CDR3 covers 14 residues. Germline V gives CDR1 LNHNV, CDR2 YYDKDF (reference sequence). V was shortened by 4 bases and J by 4 bases, with 11 bases between the two germline ends. The CDR3 protein is CATSNQGLNQPQHF. The CDR3 nucleotides are TGTGCCACCAGCAACCAGGGGTTGAATCAGCCCCAGCATTTT.

CDR3 nucleotide sequence: TGTGCCTGGACCGGGGACAGGGCCACTGAAGCTTTCTTT. Its protein is CAWTGDRATEAFF. The chain employs TRBV30 and TRBJ1-1, with 9 bases aligning to TRBD1. CDR3 length: 13 amino acids. The V and J ends lost 4 bases and 4 bases, in that order; junction bases with no gene match: 4. Germline CDR1 is GTSNPN and CDR2 is SVGIG (reference sequence).

Comment on this clone: Germline and junction disagree at one end, which may indicate a read error. V is TRBV7-2 and J is TRBJ1-2; D unclear. Germline V CDR1 and CDR2: SGHTA, FQGNSA. This CDR3 is built from 14 residues. In DNA, the CDR3 is TGCGCCAGCAGCCAAGAGACTGACGTCTATGGCTACACCTTC. Translated, it gives CASSQETDVYGYTF.

The rearrangement links TRBV7-2 to TRBJ1-1; no definite D call. Germline V gene sequence: CDR1 SGHTA, CDR2 FQGNSA. The germline V and J ends were trimmed by 1 base and 0 bases, with 6 bases remaining between them. There are 14 residues in the CDR3. The chain's CDR3 is CASSLGRLNTEAFF. The DNA for the CDR3 is TGTGCCAGCAGCTTAGGCAGGCTGAACACTGAAGCTTTCTTT.

In the case of this clone: An end of the junction does not agree with germline; a read error may underlie this. The chain recombines TRBV30 with TRBJ1-5, with D possibly being TRBD1 (5 bases). The CDR3 consists of 16 residues. The germline V gene has CDR1 GTSNPN and CDR2 SVGIG (reference sequence). This chain's CDR3 is CAWSTTRTSSNQPRHF. The CDR3 coding sequence is TGTGCCTGGAGTACAACCCGGACAAGTAGCAATCAGCCCCGGCATTTT.

This clone was counted between two and nine times. The rearrangement uses TRBV18 and TRBJ1-4; D is perhaps TRBD1 (5 bases). Trimming cost V 3 bases and J 5 bases, with 13 bases left between them. The CDR3 extends over 15 amino acids. The germline gives CDR1 KGHSH, CDR2 LQKENI. The chain's CDR3 is CASSPGEGRNEKLFF. DNA of the CDR3: TGTGCCAGCTCACCCGGGGAGGGACGGAATGAAAAACTGTTTTTT.

The V and J genes are TRBV7-3 and TRBJ2-1; 9 bases are a match to TRBD2. Losses at the gene ends were 4 bases for V and 9 bases for J; bases not matched to a gene: 4. The CDR3 has 13 amino acids. Germline CDR1 SGHTA, CDR2 FQGTGA. Written as DNA, the CDR3 is TGTGCCAGCAGCTCTCCTAGCGGGATTGAGCAGTTCTTC. Protein: CASSSPSGIEQFF. Filled out from reference TRBV7-3 and TRBJ2-1, the complete variable domain reads GAGVSQTPSNKVTEKGKYVELRCDPISGHTALYWYRQSLGQGPEFLIYFQGTGAADDSGLPNDRFFAVRPEGSVSTLKIQRTERGDSAVYLCASSSPSGIEQFFGPGTRLTVL.

The chain links TRBV14 to TRBJ2-1, with D possibly TRBD2 on 5 matching bases. V was clipped by 0 bases and J by 0 bases, with 9 bases between them. CDR1 is SGHDN and CDR2 is FVKESK in the germline V gene. The CDR3 consists of 16 residues. CDR3 amino acids: CASSQDTGSSYNEQFF. Here the CDR3 DNA reads TGTGCCAGCAGCCAAGATACGGGGAGCTCCTACAATGAGCAGTTCTTC.

The chain couples TRBV4-3 to TRBJ2-5, with 7 bases lining up with TRBD1. The CDR3 totals 16 residues. Losses at the gene ends were 8 bases for V and 4 bases for J; bases not matched to a gene: 16. The germline V gene encodes CDR1 LGHNA and CDR2 YSLEER. The CDR3 loop reads CASAKGRHRDRETQYF. The DNA for the CDR3 is TGCGCCAGCGCTAAAGGAAGACACCGGGACAGAGAGACCCAGTACTTC.

V is TRBV28 and J is TRBJ2-7, with D uncertain. The V and J ends lost 1 base and 0 bases respectively, with 10 bases between them. CDR3 length: 15 amino acids. From germline, CDR1 is MDHEN and CDR2 SYDVKM. This CDR3 is CASSLSRGNSYEQYF. The DNA for the CDR3 is TGTGCCAGCAGTTTATCCAGAGGTAACTCCTACGAGCAGTACTTC.

This clone appeared a few times. V is TRBV18 and J is TRBJ2-1, with 8 bases lining up with TRBD2. Germline lookup yields CDR1 KGHSH and CDR2 LQKENI. Germline trimming cut 2 bases from V and 3 bases from J; bases unmatched to any gene: 6. The CDR3 has 16 residues. CDR3 in amino acids: CASSPRTGGIYNEQFF. For the CDR3, the DNA is TGTGCCAGCTCACCAAGGACGGGAGGGATCTACAATGAGCAGTTCTTC.

This clone came up a few times. This chain connects TRBV11-1 to TRBJ2-1; no definite D call. Trimming removed 1 base from V and 4 bases from J, with 5 bases in between. The CDR3 is made up of 13 amino acids. From germline, CDR1 is SGHAT and CDR2 FQDESV (reference sequence). This chain's CDR3 is CASSLERYNEQFF. In DNA, the CDR3 is TGTGCCAGCAGCTTAGAGAGATACAATGAGCAGTTCTTC.

This clone turned up a few times. Its ends do not fully match the called genes, so a read error is possible. The chain recombines TRBV5-1 with TRBJ2-1; a weak D match, TRBD2 (6 bases). CDR3 length: 12 residues. Germline loops: CDR1 SGHRS, CDR2 YFSETQ. The CDR3 nucleotides are TGCGCCAGCAGCTCAACTGGGCGGGGTCAAGTCTTC. Translated, it gives CASSSTGRGQVF.

The chain has TRBV11-2 and TRBJ2-3, with 9 bases identical to TRBD2. Per the germline V gene, CDR1 is SGHAT and CDR2 is FQNNGV. CDR3 length equals 16 residues. V trimming: 2 bases; J trimming: 0 bases; junction bases outside the gene matches: 3. CDR3 sequence: CASSLRLAASTDTQYF. In DNA, the CDR3 is TGTGCCAGCAGCTTAAGACTAGCGGCTAGCACAGATACGCAGTATTTT.

The chain combines TRBV7-2 with TRBJ1-1; D might be TRBD1 (6 bases). The germline CDR1 and CDR2 sequences are SGHTA and FQGNSA. Trimming cost V 5 bases and J 1 base, with 11 bases left between them. The length of the CDR3 is 14 residues. The CDR3 coding sequence is TGTGCCAGCAGCATTCAGGGACAGAACACTGAAGCTTTCTTT. It specifies CASSIQGQNTEAFF. The entire variable domain, with the rest obtained from reference TRBV7-2 and TRBJ1-1, is as follows: GAGVSQSPSNKVTEKGKDVELRCDPISGHTALYWYRQSLGQGLEFLIYFQGNSAPDKSGLPSDRFSAERTGGSVSTLTIQRTQQEDSAVYLCASSIQGQNTEAFFGQGTRLTVV.

CDR3 sequence reads: CASTGGLDEQYF. The CDR3 DNA reads TGTGCCAGCACGGGGGGTTTGGACGAGCAGTACTTC. V usage is TRBV28 and J usage is TRBJ2-7, with 7 bases that match TRBD2. Germline trimming cut 7 bases from V and 5 bases from J; bases unmatched to any gene: 5. Looked up from germline, CDR1 is MDHEN and CDR2 is SYDVKM. The CDR3 loop spans 12 amino acids.

A word on this clone: This same CDR3 is encoded by further DNA sequences in the sample. The CDR3 loop reads CASSLARGNTEAFF. In DNA, the CDR3 is TGTGCCAGCAGCTTAGCGCGCGGGAACACTGAAGCTTTCTTT. The J gene is TRBJ1-1, the V gene TRBV11-2; D remains ambiguous. From germline, CDR1 is SGHAT and CDR2 FQNNGV. Trimming removed 1 base at V and 1 base at J, with 7 bases between. This CDR3 is built from 14 residues.

In this sample, this clone turned up a few times. This chain connects TRBV29-1 to TRBJ2-5; 7 bases agree with TRBD2. The V segment lost 7 bases and the J segment 3 bases; nucleotides outside the gene matches: 8. The length of the CDR3 is 13 residues. Germline V lookup: CDR1 SQVTM, CDR2 ANQGSEA. The CDR3 coding sequence is TGCAGCGCCATTCAAAGCGGGGAAGAGACCCAGTACTTC. Protein: CSAIQSGEETQYF.

This sequence joins TRBV27 and TRBJ2-3; 13 bases line up with TRBD2. V lost 6 bases to trimming and J lost 1 base; unmatched junction nucleotides: 10. The germline V gene encodes CDR1 MNHEY and CDR2 SMNVEV (reference sequence). The CDR3 covers 18 residues. This CDR3 reads CASSLTSGRNLGTDTQYF. CDR3 coding DNA: TGTGCCAGCAGCCTGACTAGCGGGAGGAACTTAGGCACAGATACGCAGTATTTT.

This clone has only a few counts. The chain is built from TRBV28 and TRBJ1-1; 7 bases map to TRBD1. V was pared by 6 bases and J by 5 bases, with 12 bases of the junction left unmatched. Germline CDR1 MDHEN, CDR2 SYDVKM. There are 15 residues in the CDR3. The CDR3 reads CASSPWGQGGTEAFF. For the CDR3, the DNA is TGTGCCAGCAGCCCCTGGGGGCAGGGGGGAACTGAAGCTTTCTTT.

The chain recombines TRBV30 with TRBJ2-1; TRBD2 might be the D (5 bases). Germline CDR1 is GTSNPN and CDR2 is SVGIG (reference sequence). Trimming removed 5 bases at V and 5 bases at J, with 16 bases between. The CDR3 runs to 14 residues. The CDR3 here is CAWGWGDRDNEQFF. The CDR3 nucleotides read TGTGCCTGGGGGTGGGGAGATCGAGACAATGAGCAGTTCTTC.

In this sample, this clone turned up a few times. V gene TRBV28 combines with J gene TRBJ2-2, with 10 bases identical to TRBD1. The CDR3 length is 17 residues. The V gene's germline CDR1 is MDHEN and CDR2 SYDVKM. Unmatched junction bases numbered 7, after V lost 5 bases and J lost 1 base. In DNA form, the CDR3 reads TGTGCCAGCAGTCTCGCCCGGGACAGGGGGAACACCGGGGAGCTGTTTTTT. Translation: CASSLARDRGNTGELFF.

This clone showed up just a few times. The V call is TRBV7-2, the J call TRBJ2-3; TRBD1 might be the D (6 bases). V lost 5 bases to trimming and J lost 0 bases, with 12 bases between them. Germline V gene lookup returns CDR1 SGHTA and CDR2 FQGNSA. The CDR3 runs to 15 residues. The CDR3 region has the DNA TGTGCCAGCAGCCAGGACAGAACTAGCACAGATACGCAGTATTTT. Translating it yields CASSQDRTSTDTQYF.

This clone showed up just a few times. V usage is TRBV7-2 and J usage is TRBJ2-1; 8 bases agree with TRBD1. V gave up 5 bases and J gave up 2 bases; unmatched junction bases: 5. CDR3 length: 15 residues. The germline V gene encodes CDR1 SGHTA and CDR2 FQGNSA. Here the CDR3 reads CASSQTGQAYNEQFF. As DNA, the CDR3 is TGTGCCAGCAGCCAAACGGGACAGGCCTACAATGAGCAGTTCTTC.

This clone came up a few times. The chain links TRBV4-3 to TRBJ2-3; 8 bases agree with TRBD2. V was pared by 0 bases and J by 4 bases, with 3 bases of the junction left unmatched. CDR1 and CDR2 from the germline V gene are LGHNA and YSLEER. This CDR3 contains 15 residues. The CDR3 DNA is TGCGCCAGCAGCCAAGAAACTAGCGGACCAGATACGCAGTATTTT. This gives the protein CASSQETSGPDTQYF.